This TCR beta chain was found in a study of identical twins. TCRdb re-analysed the 5' RACE reads in MiXCR, keeping a single row per CDR3 protein. Here the sample spans fewer than 800,000 distinct CDR3 sequences, less than 9% being singletons. V shed 2 bases, J shed 0 bases, and the junction held 7 bases outside the gene matches. The CDR3 spans 18 residues. Germline values: CDR1 ENHRY, CDR2 SYGVKD. The sample also formed part of further work on yellow fever vaccine responses in identical twins.

The sequence was collected from a woman aged 18-35 years in good health. The chain uses TRBV10-3 and TRBJ1-6; 7 nucleotides match TRBD1. Sequenced sample: PBMCs. The CDR3 DNA reads as TGTGCCATCAGTGAGAGGCCGTCAGGGGGCTCCTATAATTCACCCCTCCACTTT. Its translation: CAISERPSGGSYNSPLHF.